The entry below describes one TCR beta chain. Sequenced by immunoSEQ multiplex PCR; TCRdb stores in-frame clones only, minus some. Counted here are about 1 million clones, 70% to 80% occurring once; the ten biggest clones make up around 1.4%. V lost 4 bases and J lost 4, with 13 bases in between. The CDR3 sequence is 15 residues long. The germline V gene has CDR1 KGHSH and CDR2 LQKENI. The data were obtained in a study of shared clonotypes between healthy human individuals. About the study: Two women and a few men aged 18 to 49 made up the donors.

CD4+ cells yielded CD45RA+ naive and CD45RA-negative memory subsets. Sequencing was carried out using memory CD4+ T cells sorted from blood. The sample's subset: CD45RA-negative fraction. The clonotype originates from a man between 18 and 29 years old in good health. The gene calls are TRBV18 and TRBJ1-4; TRBD1 might be the D (5 bases). Here the CDR3 reads CASSQYRPGNEKLFF. DNA of the CDR3: TGTGCCAGCTCACAATACAGGCCGGGTAATGAAAAACTGTTTTTT.